This record looks at one TCR beta chain sequence and its context. Methods used by the authors: It was from reference gene primer amplification that nucleated cell counts were estimated. TCRdb's copy holds only in-frame clones and misses some; the assay was immunoSEQ multiplex PCR. V, J and clone size are taken as reported in that table, and D and trimming were inferred from the DNA itself. The data contain around 160,000 clones, roughly 90% of them seen just once; the ten biggest clones take up about 2.5%. This sample stems from a study of blood T cell repertoires in COVID-19. The overall study: Specimens from acute and convalescent COVID-19 originated in the United States, Italy and Spain.

Trimming removed 6 bases from V and 0 bases from J, with 12 bases in between. The CDR3 is made up of 16 amino acids. Germline V gives CDR1 SNHLY, CDR2 FYNNEI. Source material: peripheral blood. The source of this sequence is a human donor in a cohort sampled during active COVID-19. This chain links TRBV2 with TRBJ1-6; possible D gene TRBD1, 5 bases. CDR3 sequence (DNA): TGTGCCAGCAGGGGGGGGTTGAGCTCCTATAATTCACCCCTCCACTTT. Translating it yields CASRGGLSSYNSPLHF. Drawing the rest from reference TRBV2 and TRBJ1-6, the complete variable domain is EPEVTQTPSHQVTQMGQEVILRCVPISNHLYFYWYRQILGQKVEFLVSFYNNEISEKSEIFDDQFSVERPDGSNFTLKIRSTKLEDSAMYFCASRGGLSSYNSPLHFGNGTRLTVT.